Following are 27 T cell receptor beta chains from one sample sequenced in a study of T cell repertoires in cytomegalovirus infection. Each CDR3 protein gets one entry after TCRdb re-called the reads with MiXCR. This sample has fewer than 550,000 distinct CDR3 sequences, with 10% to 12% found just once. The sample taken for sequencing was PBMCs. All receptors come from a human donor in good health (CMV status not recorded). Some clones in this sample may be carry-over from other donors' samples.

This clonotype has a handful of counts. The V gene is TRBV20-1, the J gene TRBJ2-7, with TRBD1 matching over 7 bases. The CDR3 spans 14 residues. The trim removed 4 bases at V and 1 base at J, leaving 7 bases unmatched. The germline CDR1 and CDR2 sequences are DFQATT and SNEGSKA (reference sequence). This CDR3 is CSAIDRVGSYEQYF. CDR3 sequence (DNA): TGCAGTGCTATAGACAGGGTAGGATCCTACGAGCAGTACTTC.

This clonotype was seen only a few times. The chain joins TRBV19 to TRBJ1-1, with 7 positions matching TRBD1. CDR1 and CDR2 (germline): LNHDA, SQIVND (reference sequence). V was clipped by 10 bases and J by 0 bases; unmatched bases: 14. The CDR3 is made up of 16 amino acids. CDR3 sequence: CATVPGQRLMNTEAFF. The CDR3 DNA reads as TGTGCCACCGTACCGGGACAGCGATTAATGAACACTGAAGCTTTCTTT.

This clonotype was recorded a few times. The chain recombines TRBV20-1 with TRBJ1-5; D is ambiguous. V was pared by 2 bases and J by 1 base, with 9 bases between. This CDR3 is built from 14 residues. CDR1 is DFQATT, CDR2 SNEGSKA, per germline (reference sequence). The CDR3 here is CSARTGRSNQPQHF. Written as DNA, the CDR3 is TGCAGTGCTAGAACTGGTAGGAGCAATCAGCCCCAGCATTTT.

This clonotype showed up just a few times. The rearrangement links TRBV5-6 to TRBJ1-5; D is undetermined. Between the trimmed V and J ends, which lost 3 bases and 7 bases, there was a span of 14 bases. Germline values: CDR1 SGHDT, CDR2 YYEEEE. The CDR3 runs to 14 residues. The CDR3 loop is CASSSAPDRQPQHF. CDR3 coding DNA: TGTGCCAGCAGCTCGGCCCCCGATCGCCAGCCCCAGCATTTT.

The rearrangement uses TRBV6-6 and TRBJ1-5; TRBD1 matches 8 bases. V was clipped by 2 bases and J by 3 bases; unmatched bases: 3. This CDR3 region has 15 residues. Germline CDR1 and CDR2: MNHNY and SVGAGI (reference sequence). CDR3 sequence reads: CASSYPDRDNQPQHF. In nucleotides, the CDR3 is TGTGCCAGCAGTTACCCGGACAGGGACAATCAGCCCCAGCATTTT.

CDR3 protein: CATSRDMGRSNQPQHF. The CDR3, as DNA: TGTGCCACCAGCAGAGATATGGGACGGAGCAATCAGCCCCAGCATTTT. The chain joins TRBV15 to TRBJ1-5, with D maybe TRBD1 (5 bases). The CDR3 covers 16 residues. V shed 0 bases and J shed 1 base, with 10 bases lying between them. CDR1 is LNHNV and CDR2 is YYDKDF in the germline V gene (reference sequence). The whole variable domain, filled in from reference TRBV15 and TRBJ1-5, reads DAMVIQNPRYQVTQFGKPVTLSCSQTLNHNVMYWYQQKSSQAPKLLFHYYDKDFNNEADTPDNFQSRRPNTSFCFLDIRSPGLGDTAMYLCATSRDMGRSNQPQHFGDGTRLSIL.

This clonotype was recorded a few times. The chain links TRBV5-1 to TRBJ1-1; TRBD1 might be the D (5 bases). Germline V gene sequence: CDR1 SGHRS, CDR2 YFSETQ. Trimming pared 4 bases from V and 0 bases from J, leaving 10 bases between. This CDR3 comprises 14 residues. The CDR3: CASSGTELNTEAFF. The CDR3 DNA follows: TGCGCCAGCAGCGGGACGGAGCTGAACACTGAAGCTTTCTTT.

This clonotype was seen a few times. CDR3 DNA: TGTGCCAGCAGTTTATGGGGAGTCGGTGCCACCGGGGAGCTGTTTTTT. Residues: CASSLWGVGATGELFF. This sequence joins TRBV27 and TRBJ2-2, with D perhaps TRBD2 (5 bases). The germline CDR1 and CDR2 sequences are MNHEY and SMNVEV (reference sequence). The CDR3 loop spans 16 amino acids. V was trimmed by 1 base and J by 4 bases, leaving 13 bases between them.

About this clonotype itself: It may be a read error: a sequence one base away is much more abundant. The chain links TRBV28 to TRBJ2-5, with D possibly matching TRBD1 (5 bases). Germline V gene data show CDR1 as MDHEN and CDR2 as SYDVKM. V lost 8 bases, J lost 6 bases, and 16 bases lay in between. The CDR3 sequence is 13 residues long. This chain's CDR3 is CASLTPGSKTQYF. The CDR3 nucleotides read TGTGCCAGCCTCACCCCAGGGTCTAAGACCCAGTACTTC.

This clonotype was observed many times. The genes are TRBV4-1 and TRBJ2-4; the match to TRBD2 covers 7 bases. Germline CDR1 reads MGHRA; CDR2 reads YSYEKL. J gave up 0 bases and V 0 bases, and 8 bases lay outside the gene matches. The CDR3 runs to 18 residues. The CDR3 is CASSQEPASGAAKNIQYF. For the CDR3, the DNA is TGCGCCAGCAGCCAAGAGCCTGCTAGCGGAGCAGCCAAAAACATTCAGTACTTC.

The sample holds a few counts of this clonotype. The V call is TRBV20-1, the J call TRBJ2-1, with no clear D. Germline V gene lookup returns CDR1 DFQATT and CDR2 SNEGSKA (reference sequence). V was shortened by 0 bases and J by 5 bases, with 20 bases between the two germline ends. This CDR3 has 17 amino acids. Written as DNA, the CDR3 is TGCAGTGCTAGAGACAGACGCGCCCTCGGACCAAACAATGAGCAGTTCTTC. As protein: CSARDRRALGPNNEQFF.

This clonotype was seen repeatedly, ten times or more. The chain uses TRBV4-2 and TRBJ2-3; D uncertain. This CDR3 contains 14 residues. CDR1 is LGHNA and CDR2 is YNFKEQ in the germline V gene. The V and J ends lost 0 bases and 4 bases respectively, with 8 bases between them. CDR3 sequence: CASSQEPFADTQYF. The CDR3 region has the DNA TGTGCCAGCAGCCAAGAGCCGTTCGCAGATACGCAGTATTTT.

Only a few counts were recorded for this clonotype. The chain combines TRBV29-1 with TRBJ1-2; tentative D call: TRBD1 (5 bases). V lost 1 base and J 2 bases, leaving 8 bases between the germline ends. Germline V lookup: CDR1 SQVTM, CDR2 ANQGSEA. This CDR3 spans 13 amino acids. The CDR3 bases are TGCAGCGTTGAAGGCCCAGGGAACTATGGCTACACCTTC. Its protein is CSVEGPGNYGYTF.

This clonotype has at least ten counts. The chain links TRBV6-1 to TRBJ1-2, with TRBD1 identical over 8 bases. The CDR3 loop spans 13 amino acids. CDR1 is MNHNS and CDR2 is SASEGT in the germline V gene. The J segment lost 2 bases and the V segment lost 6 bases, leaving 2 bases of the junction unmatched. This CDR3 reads CASRRQGNYGYTF. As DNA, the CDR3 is TGTGCCAGCAGAAGACAGGGGAACTATGGCTACACCTTC.

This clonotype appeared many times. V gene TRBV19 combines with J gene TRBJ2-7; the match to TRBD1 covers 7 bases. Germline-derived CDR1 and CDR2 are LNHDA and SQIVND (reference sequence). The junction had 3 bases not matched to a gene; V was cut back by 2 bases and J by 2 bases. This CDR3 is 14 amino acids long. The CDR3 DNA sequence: TGTGCCAGTAGTATACGGGACAGCCCCTACGAGCAGTACTTC. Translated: CASSIRDSPYEQYF.

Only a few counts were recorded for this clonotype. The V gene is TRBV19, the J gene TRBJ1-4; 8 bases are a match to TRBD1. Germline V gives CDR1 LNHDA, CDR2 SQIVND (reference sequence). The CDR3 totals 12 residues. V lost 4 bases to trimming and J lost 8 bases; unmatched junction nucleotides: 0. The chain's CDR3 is CASSTGGEKLFF. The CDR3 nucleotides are TGTGCCAGTAGTACAGGGGGCGAAAAACTGTTTTTT.

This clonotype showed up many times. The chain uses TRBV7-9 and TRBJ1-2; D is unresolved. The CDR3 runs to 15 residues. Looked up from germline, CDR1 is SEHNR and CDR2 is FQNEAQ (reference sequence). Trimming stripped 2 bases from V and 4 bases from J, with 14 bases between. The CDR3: CASSLRQSRGYGYTF. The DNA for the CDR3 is TGTGCCAGCAGCTTAAGGCAGTCAAGAGGCTATGGCTACACCTTC.

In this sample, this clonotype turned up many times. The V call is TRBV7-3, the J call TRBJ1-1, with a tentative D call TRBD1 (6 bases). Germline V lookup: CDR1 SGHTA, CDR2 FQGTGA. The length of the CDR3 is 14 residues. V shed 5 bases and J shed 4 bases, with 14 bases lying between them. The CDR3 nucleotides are TGTGCCAGCAGCCCAGGGGTCGGGAGCACTGAAGCTTTCTTT. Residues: CASSPGVGSTEAFF.

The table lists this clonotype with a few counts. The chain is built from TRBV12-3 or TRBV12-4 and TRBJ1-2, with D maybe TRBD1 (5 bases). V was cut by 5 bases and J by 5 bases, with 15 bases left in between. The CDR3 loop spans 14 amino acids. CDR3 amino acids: CASSPPSGIYGYTF. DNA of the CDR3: TGTGCCAGCAGTCCCCCCTCAGGGATATATGGCTACACCTTC.

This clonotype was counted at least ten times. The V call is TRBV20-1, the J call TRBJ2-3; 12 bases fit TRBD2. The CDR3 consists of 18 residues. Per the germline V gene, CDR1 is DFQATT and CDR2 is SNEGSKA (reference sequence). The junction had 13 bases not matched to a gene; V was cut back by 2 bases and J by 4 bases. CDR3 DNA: TGCAGTGCTAGATCCGGGGAGCGGACTAGCGGGAACTCAGATACGCAGTATTTT. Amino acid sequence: CSARSGERTSGNSDTQYF.

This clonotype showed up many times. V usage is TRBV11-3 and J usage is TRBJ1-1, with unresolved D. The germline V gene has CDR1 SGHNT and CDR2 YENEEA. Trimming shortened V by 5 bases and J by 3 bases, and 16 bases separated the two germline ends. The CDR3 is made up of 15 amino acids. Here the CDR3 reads CASSLGEYPDTEAFF. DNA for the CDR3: TGTGCCAGCAGCCTTGGGGAGTATCCGGACACTGAAGCTTTCTTT.

The CDR3 DNA reads as TGTGCCAGAGAGATAGGTCCTGGAAACACCATATATTTT. This encodes CAREIGPGNTIYF. This chain links TRBV2 with TRBJ1-3; D ambiguous. The CDR3 sequence is 13 residues long. Trimming left V 9 bases short and J 2 bases short, with 11 bases between. The V gene's germline CDR1 is SNHLY and CDR2 FYNNEI.

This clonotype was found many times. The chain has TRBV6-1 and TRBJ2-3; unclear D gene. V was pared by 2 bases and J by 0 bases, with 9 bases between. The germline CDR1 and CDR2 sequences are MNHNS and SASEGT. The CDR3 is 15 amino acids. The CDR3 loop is CASSEKGQSTDTQYF. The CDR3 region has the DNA TGTGCCAGCAGTGAAAAAGGCCAAAGCACAGATACGCAGTATTTT.

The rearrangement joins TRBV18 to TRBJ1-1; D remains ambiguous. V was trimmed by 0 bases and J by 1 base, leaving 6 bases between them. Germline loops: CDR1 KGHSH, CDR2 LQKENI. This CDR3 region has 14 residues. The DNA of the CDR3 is TGTGCCAGCTCACCACCGTCCCAGAACACTGAAGCTTTCTTT. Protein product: CASSPPSQNTEAFF.

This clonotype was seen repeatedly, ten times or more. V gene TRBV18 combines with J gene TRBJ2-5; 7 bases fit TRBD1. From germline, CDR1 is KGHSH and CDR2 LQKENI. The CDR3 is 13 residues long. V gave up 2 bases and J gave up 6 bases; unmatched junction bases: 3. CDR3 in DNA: TGTGCCAGCTCACCAACAGGGGTGCAGACCCAGTACTTC. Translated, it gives CASSPTGVQTQYF.

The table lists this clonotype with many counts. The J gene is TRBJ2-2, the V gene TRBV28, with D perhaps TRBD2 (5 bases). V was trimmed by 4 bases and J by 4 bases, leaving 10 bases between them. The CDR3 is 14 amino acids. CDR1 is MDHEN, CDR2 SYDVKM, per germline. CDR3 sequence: CASSWGRGTGELFF. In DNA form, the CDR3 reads TGTGCCAGCAGTTGGGGTCGGGGCACCGGGGAGCTGTTTTTT.

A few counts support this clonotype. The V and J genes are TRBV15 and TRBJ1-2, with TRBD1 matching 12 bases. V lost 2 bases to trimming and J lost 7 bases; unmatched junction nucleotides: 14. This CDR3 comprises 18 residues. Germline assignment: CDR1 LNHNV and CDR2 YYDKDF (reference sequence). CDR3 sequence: CATSRIGTGGAFSGGYTF. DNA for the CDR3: TGTGCCACCAGCAGAATCGGGACAGGGGGCGCCTTTTCTGGTGGCTACACCTTC.